This T cell receptor (beta chain) was documented in a study of regulatory T cells in long-lasting Graves disease. V lost 5 bases and J lost 0; bases outside the gene matches: 6. This CDR3 has 14 amino acids. Per germline, CDR1 DFQATT and CDR2 SNEGSKA (reference sequence). Library construction for TCR beta used iRepertoire HTBI primers and Arm-PCR of CDR3 regions. TCRdb passed the multiplex PCR reads through MiXCR, listing each CDR3 protein once. This sample has approximately 400,000 distinct CDR3 sequences, with roughly 20% found just once. This clonotype was detected a few times. Regarding time point: persistent/refractory GD, antithyroid drugs over 5 years with positive TRAb. Generation of the TCR library employed RNA extracted from PBMCs. Collection of peripheral blood (roughly 9 milliliters) was done using EDTA tubes.

The receptor was isolated from a female donor with Graves disease. This rearrangement joins TRBV20-1 to TRBJ2-7; TRBD1 matches 8 bases. The input for sequencing was peripheral blood mononuclear cells (PBMCs), taken when the disease was refractory, from a patient treated with antithyroid drugs. The CDR3 nucleotides read TGCAGTGCTCCCGGGACAGGCTTCTCCTACGAGCAGTACTTC. Its translation: CSAPGTGFSYEQYF.